The text below deals with one T cell receptor beta chain. This specimen belongs to a study of beta chain features in type 1 diabetes. The CDR3 has 14 amino acids. Germline CDR1 and CDR2: MDHEN and SYDVKM. Trimming at V came to 5 bases and at J to 6 bases, leaving 8 bases not matched to a gene. Every isolated RNA sample was fully reverse transcribed, so sequencing captured expressed TCRB transcripts. Clones were sequenced by immunoSEQ multiplex PCR, and TCRdb holds only the in-frame ones, with some missing. Seen here are more than 150,000 clones, 10% to 15% observed once, and the top ten hold 0.62%. The source of this sequence is a woman aged 18-29 years in good health. Sequences were obtained from central memory CD4+ T cells from blood. The chain couples TRBV28 to TRBJ1-1, with TRBD1 matching 8 bases. Written as DNA, the CDR3 is TGTGCCAGCAGTAACAGGGGGAGGAGCGCTGAAGCTTTCTTT. Its translation is CASSNRGRSAEAFF.